Included here is one T cell receptor beta chain sequence, with context. It lacks a known antigen. Base quality data are lacking; no much larger clone is found one base away. Library creation used 5' RACE. The run used an Illumina HiSeq 2500. A second PCR of 7 to 11 cycles was performed with a sample-barcoded 5' primer and a J-beta primer mix. A template-switch 5' adaptor carrying 12 random nucleotides introduced a unique molecular identifier onto each TCR beta cDNA molecule. At least 2.5 million CDR3-containing paired-end reads were obtained from each sample. First-strand cDNA synthesis was performed from all RNA using the Mint cDNA synthesis kit, with priming by a TRBC-specific oligonucleotide. All cDNA was treated with uracil-DNA glycosylase and then went through a first 18-cycle PCR with the universal primers M1SS and BC2_uni_R. As for the original processing: For normalization, 1 million high-quality reads, each with a distinct molecular identifier, were randomly selected from each sample. Reads with shared molecular identifiers were discarded instead of being binned into consensus sequences. MiTCR, set to a Q25 quality threshold and the strictest error-elimination algorithm, was used for CDR3 identification, clonotype clustering and error correction. A nonparametric unseen species model with Euler transformation was used to estimate a lower bound on total TCR beta diversity. In-frame beta chains were kept once TCRdb had trimmed the public reads at Q25 with fastp and called clones with MiXCR. Each entry is one CDR3 protein sequence, shown with its most common DNA and genes. The V and J calls were determined by TCRdb, not by the authors. The sample table records about 970,000 distinct CDR3 sequences; roughly 47% of these occur just once. Together, the top ten hold 20% to 25% of the sample.

This sample is drawn from a study of blood T cells in healthy people across ages (dated by TCRdb to between 2015 and 2016). Turning to the overall study: Template switching captured roughly one uniquely barcoded TCR beta cDNA molecule per two T cells in model experiments. To track age-related changes in TCR beta repertoire diversity, the study relied on deep sequencing normalized with unique cDNA molecular identifiers. The donors were divided into four age groups: young (average approximately 15 years), middle-aged (around 37), aged (about 60) and long-lived (82). To avoid experimental bias, donors of different ages were randomly spread across the sequencing lanes. Using the same blood draw, the study looked at two additional independent replicas of 1 million unique cDNA reads for two donors, one aged 18 to 29 and the other aged 80 or older. The paper as a whole reports these results and caveats: Observed TCR beta diversity per million T cells fell roughly linearly with age, and a significant reduction was already apparent by age around 40. Bulk unsorted PBMC profiling prevented conclusive comparison of naive and antigen-experienced compartments. Compared with the aged group, the long-lived group had more naive CD4+ T cells, fewer expanded clones and increased TCR diversity, a pattern suggesting age selection. Observed TCR beta diversity correlated strongly with the percentage of naive T cells measured by flow cytometry. Because the CMV infection status of the donors was unknown, age-related changes in expanded clonotypes may potentially have been confounded. Estimates of total diversity from one million sequenced T cells were regarded as lower bounds and underestimates.

The CDR3 sequence holds 17 residues, the cysteine and phenylalanine included. Kept here is only the CDR3 DNA, which spans 51 bases and is read in frame from base 1. The trim is 1 base for V and 7 bases for J, with a gap of 20 bases between the germline ends. CDR1 and CDR2 (MGHRA, YSYEKL) derive from the germline V gene. Donors were 39 systemically healthy Caucasian individuals from Russia aged roughly 6 to 95 years. Around 10 milliliters of peripheral blood were collected from each donor into EDTA-treated Vacutainer tubes. PBMCs were isolated by Ficoll-Paque density-gradient centrifugation, with at least 7 million obtained per sample. Trizol reagent was used to extract total RNA from the PBMCs, yielding at least 5 micrograms per sample. The percentages of naive CD45RAhigh/CD27high T cells were determined by flow cytometry on a PBMC aliquot from every donor.

In this chain, TRBV4-1 is recombined with TRBJ2-1; the D segment could be TRBD2, given 6 matching bases. Sequencing used blood. This TCR was sampled from a woman aged 55-69 years in good health. CDR3 reads: CASSQGTGGTSKNEQFF. The DNA sequence follows: TGCGCCAGCAGCCAAGGTACGGGCGGGACCTCCAAAAATGAGCAGTTCTTC.